A single sample gave rise to the 22 T cell receptor beta chains below, sequenced in a study of cytomegalovirus exposure and HLA in healthy donors. Use of 60 Vbeta and 13 Jbeta primers characterized the PCR. Some clones are missing from TCRdb's copy, which holds only in-frame ones; the method was immunoSEQ multiplex PCR. The sample carries roughly 190,000 clones, 75% to 90% recorded once. The sample consisted of PBMCs. The receptors stem from a man aged 35 to 55 in good health and CMV-seropositive.

The chain has TRBV27 and TRBJ1-2; 9 bases align to TRBD1. V shed 6 bases and J 8 bases; nucleotides not matched to a gene: 7. CDR1 is MNHEY, CDR2 SMNVEV, per germline (reference sequence). The CDR3 sequence is 13 residues long. CDR3 sequence: CASRTQGAEGYTF. CDR3 bases: TGTGCCAGCAGGACACAGGGGGCGGAAGGCTACACCTTC.

The rearrangement uses TRBV19 and TRBJ1-5, with D unclear. Trimming shortened V by 3 bases and J by 2 bases, and 11 bases separated the two germline ends. Germline assignment: CDR1 LNHDA and CDR2 SQIVND (reference sequence). The CDR3 has 15 amino acids. CDR3 nucleotides: TGTGCCAGTAGTATTGACCGGGGAGGCAATCAGCCCCAGCATTTT. It is translated as CASSIDRGGNQPQHF.

The chain is built from TRBV4-1 and TRBJ1-1; 8 nucleotides match TRBD1. The CDR3 totals 14 residues. Germline-derived CDR1 and CDR2 are MGHRA and YSYEKL. Trimming removed 5 bases from V and 3 bases from J; junction bases left unmatched: 5. CDR3: CASSTYRGDTEAFF. The DNA for the CDR3 is TGCGCCAGCAGCACCTACAGGGGGGACACTGAAGCTTTCTTT.

The rearrangement uses TRBV4-1 and TRBJ1-4; TRBD1 might be the D (5 bases). Germline V gives CDR1 MGHRA, CDR2 YSYEKL. The V end lost 4 bases, the J end lost 4 bases, and 13 bases lay between the germline ends. The CDR3 is 15 residues long. CDR3 sequence reads: CASSPQGLNNEKLFF. CDR3 DNA sequence: TGCGCCAGCAGCCCCCAGGGACTCAATAATGAAAAACTGTTTTTT.

The gene calls are TRBV6-5 and TRBJ2-3; the match to TRBD2 covers 9 bases. The CDR3 covers 16 residues. Germline loops: CDR1 MNHEY, CDR2 SVGAGI. Losses at the gene ends were 4 bases for V and 1 base for J; bases not matched to a gene: 6. Here the CDR3 reads CASSLGSGGRTDTQYF. In DNA, the CDR3 is TGTGCCAGCAGTTTAGGAAGCGGGGGGCGCACAGATACGCAGTATTTT.

The DNA for the CDR3 is TGTGCCAGCTCACCACCGGGGCAGGTCTACGAGCAGTACTTC. This sequence encodes CASSPPGQVYEQYF. The chain recombines TRBV18 with TRBJ2-7; tentatively, D is TRBD1 (5 bases). The ends were cut back, 0 bases at V and 3 bases at J, with 9 bases in the middle. Germline-derived CDR1 and CDR2 are KGHSH and LQKENI. This CDR3 comprises 14 residues.

V gene TRBV19 combines with J gene TRBJ2-3, with 7 nucleotides matching TRBD2. The germline CDR1 and CDR2 sequences are LNHDA and SQIVND (reference sequence). J lost 4 bases, V lost 1 base, and 2 bases had no gene match. There are 14 residues in the CDR3. The CDR3 DNA reads TGTGCCAGTAGTATAGCTAGCGGTTCAGATACGCAGTATTTT. Its protein product is CASSIASGSDTQYF.

The rearrangement joins TRBV7-8 to TRBJ2-7, with TRBD1 identical over 8 bases. V trimming: 1 base; J trimming: 7 bases; junction bases outside the gene matches: 9. The V gene's germline CDR1 is SGHVS and CDR2 FQNEAQ. The length of the CDR3 is 15 residues. CDR3 region: CASSLGGQAGMEQYF. CDR3 DNA: TGTGCCAGCAGCTTAGGGGGACAGGCGGGGATGGAGCAGTACTTC.

The count of this clone is one. In the same sample, other DNA sequences code for this CDR3. This chain connects TRBV9 to TRBJ2-5; the match to TRBD2 covers 9 bases. The CDR3 runs to 15 residues. The V gene end was trimmed by 2 bases and the J gene end by 5 bases; junction bases not matched to a gene: 7. The germline V gene encodes CDR1 SGDLS and CDR2 YYNGEE. This CDR3 reads CASSVEAGGPETQYF. For the CDR3, the DNA is TGTGCCAGCAGCGTCGAGGCGGGGGGGCCTGAGACCCAGTACTTC. The full variable domain, its missing parts supplied by reference TRBV9 and TRBJ2-5, is DSGVTQTPKHLITATGQRVTLRCSPRSGDLSVYWYQQSLDQGLQFLIQYYNGEERAKGNILERFSAQQFPDLHSELNLSSLELGDSALYFCASSVEAGGPETQYFGPGTRLLVL.

The chain uses TRBV19 and TRBJ2-3, with TRBD2 matching over 11 bases. J gave up 4 bases and V 5 bases, and 8 bases lay outside the gene matches. The V gene's germline CDR1 is LNHDA and CDR2 SQIVND (reference sequence). The CDR3 covers 16 residues. The CDR3 coding sequence is TGTGCCAGTAGTCGTTCTAGCGGGGGGTGGGCAGATACGCAGTATTTT. This gives the protein CASSRSSGGWADTQYF.

The chain combines TRBV9 with TRBJ2-3, with 8 bases that match TRBD2. Germline V CDR1 and CDR2: SGDLS, YYNGEE. The CDR3 has 15 residues. The V and J ends lost 0 bases and 3 bases, in that order; junction bases with no gene match: 3. The CDR3 loop is CASSVAGGPTDTQYF. The CDR3 DNA follows: TGTGCCAGCAGCGTAGCGGGGGGGCCGACAGATACGCAGTATTTT.

The chain is built from TRBV7-9 and TRBJ1-5, with a tentative D call TRBD1 (6 bases). The ends were cut back, 5 bases at V and 6 bases at J, with 8 bases in the middle. The CDR3 spans 12 residues. Germline CDR1 is SEHNR and CDR2 is FQNEAQ (reference sequence). The CDR3 DNA follows: TGTGCCAGCAGCCCACAGGGTCAGCCCCAGCATTTT. Amino acid sequence: CASSPQGQPQHF.

This clone was recorded once. The chain couples TRBV4-3 to TRBJ2-1, with D perhaps TRBD2 (6 bases). Germline CDR1 and CDR2: LGHNA and YSLEER. This CDR3 comprises 15 residues. With 1 base removed from V and 12 bases from J, the gap between germline ends came to 19 bases. CDR3 coding DNA: TGCGCCAGCAGCCAAGCCCGGGCAGGGATGGGAGGGCAGTTCTTC. Protein: CASSQARAGMGGQFF.

This clone is a singleton in its sample. The genes are TRBV27 and TRBJ1-2; a weak D match, TRBD1 (5 bases). From germline, CDR1 is MNHEY and CDR2 SMNVEV (reference sequence). The CDR3 contains 16 residues. Trimming stripped 6 bases from V and 1 base from J, with 18 bases between. Here the CDR3 DNA reads TGTGCCAGCAGCTCCCCCGCGGGACGCTTTAACTATGGCTACACCTTC. The encoded protein is CASSSPAGRFNYGYTF.

This chain uses TRBV15 with TRBJ1-1; tentatively, D is TRBD1 (5 bases). The ends were cut back, 7 bases at V and 1 base at J, with 13 bases in the middle. Germline-derived CDR1 and CDR2 are LNHNV and YYDKDF (reference sequence). CDR3 length equals 14 residues. CDR3 residues: CATTPMGGNTEAFF. CDR3 coding DNA: TGTGCCACCACCCCTATGGGGGGGAACACTGAAGCTTTCTTT.

This chain joins TRBV30 and TRBJ1-1, with a possible D match to TRBD1 (5 bases). In germline, CDR1 is GTSNPN, CDR2 SVGIG (reference sequence). The CDR3 loop spans 12 amino acids. The germline V and J ends were trimmed by 5 bases and 0 bases, with 7 bases remaining between them. CDR3 DNA sequence: TGTGCCTGGCGGACAATGAACACTGAAGCTTTCTTT. This encodes CAWRTMNTEAFF.

This chain connects TRBV11-3 to TRBJ2-7; no firm D call. Trimming pared 0 bases from V and 3 bases from J, leaving 6 bases between. The CDR3 is made up of 13 amino acids. CDR1 and CDR2 (germline): SGHNT, YENEEA. CDR3 DNA: TGTGCCAGCAGCTTAGATATGAGCTACGAGCAGTACTTC. It yields the protein CASSLDMSYEQYF.

The chain uses TRBV18 and TRBJ2-1, with 10 bases matching TRBD1. V shed 1 base, J shed 7 bases, and the junction held 10 bases outside the gene matches. Germline CDR1 KGHSH, CDR2 LQKENI. The CDR3 loop spans 17 amino acids. The CDR3 is CASSPRFGTGVLNEQFF. The CDR3 DNA is TGTGCCAGCTCACCACGATTCGGGACAGGGGTCTTAAATGAGCAGTTCTTC.

This clone was counted a few times. This chain links TRBV7-9 with TRBJ2-1, with 12 bases matching TRBD1. The CDR3 extends over 16 amino acids. The germline gives CDR1 SEHNR, CDR2 FQNEAQ (reference sequence). V lost 5 bases and J lost 7; bases outside the gene matches: 9. The CDR3 protein is CASSQPGQGARNEQFF. DNA for the CDR3: TGTGCCAGCAGCCAGCCGGGACAGGGGGCTCGGAATGAGCAGTTCTTC.

The rearrangement uses TRBV10-3 and TRBJ1-2, with TRBD1 identical over 8 bases. V lost 10 bases and J lost 6; bases outside the gene matches: 4. Germline assignment: CDR1 ENHRY and CDR2 SYGVKD. CDR3 length: 11 residues. CDR3 DNA sequence: TGTGCCACACGGACAGGGCATGGCTACACCTTC. It encodes CATRTGHGYTF.

The chain's CDR3 is CASSERGREQYF. Here the CDR3 DNA reads TGTGCCAGCAGTGAGAGGGGGCGCGAGCAGTACTTC. The rearrangement joins TRBV6-1 to TRBJ2-7; 7 positions match TRBD1. The CDR3 is 12 residues long. CDR1 and CDR2 (germline): MNHNS, SASEGT. After removal of 3 bases from V and 6 bases from J, the junction contained 2 bases not matched to a gene.

J is TRBJ1-5 and V is TRBV2, with 9 bases lining up with TRBD1. With 6 bases clipped from V and 3 bases from J, the junction kept 6 bases outside the gene matches. Germline V gene lookup returns CDR1 SNHLY and CDR2 FYNNEI. CDR3 length: 15 residues. The CDR3 DNA sequence: TGTGCCAGCAGGGGAGGGACAGGGACCAATCAGCCCCAGCATTTT. It translates to CASRGGTGTNQPQHF.